This T cell receptor beta chain comes out of a study of regulatory T cells in long-lasting Graves disease. Study-wide context: Positive TSH receptor antibodies alongside over 5 years of antithyroid drugs were what marked Graves' disease as persistent.

This clonotype was counted between two and nine times. Antigen unknown. Germline values: CDR1 SGHVS, CDR2 FNYEAQ. Deletions cut 2 bases from V and 4 bases from J, with 11 bases between. This CDR3 is 14 amino acids long. Study observations and caveats: TRBV28 was favored in persistent disease, as were TRBJ1-2 and TRBJ2-5.

Researchers made TCR beta libraries by using iRepertoire HTBI primers and running Arm-PCR on CDR3 regions. TCRdb reprocessed the multiplex PCR reads with MiXCR, giving one entry per CDR3 protein. The sample carries hundreds of thousands of distinct CDR3 sequences, about 20% recorded once. As for time point: persistent/refractory GD, antithyroid drugs over 5 years with positive TRAb. PBMCs were the source of the RNA used for TCR sequencing. Staff drew about 8.9 milliliters of peripheral blood into EDTA tubes. The origin of this receptor is a female donor with Graves disease. This sequence joins TRBV7-6 and TRBJ1-1, with unresolved D. The source was peripheral blood mononuclear cells (PBMCs), collected when the disease was refractory, from a patient treated with antithyroid drugs. CDR3 sequence reads: CASSLNGEATEAFF. The CDR3 DNA follows: TGTGCCAGCAGCTTAAATGGGGAAGCCACTGAAGCTTTCTTT.